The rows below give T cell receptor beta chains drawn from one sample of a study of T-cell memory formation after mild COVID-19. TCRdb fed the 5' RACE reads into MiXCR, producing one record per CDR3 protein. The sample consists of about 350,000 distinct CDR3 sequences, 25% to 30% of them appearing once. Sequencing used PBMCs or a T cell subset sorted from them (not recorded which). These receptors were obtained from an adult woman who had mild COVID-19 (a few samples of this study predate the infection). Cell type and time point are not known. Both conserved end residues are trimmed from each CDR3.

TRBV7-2	ASSAGLAASYEQY
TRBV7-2	ASSLGGGSHTEAF
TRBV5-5	ASSPAPGLAGGPEQF
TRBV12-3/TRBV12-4	ASSQSGRGHNEQF
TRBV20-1	SAREFVEIPEAF
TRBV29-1	SVPRAGTGELF
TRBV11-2	ASSLDRATDEQY
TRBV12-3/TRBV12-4	ASSLRRNSSYEQY
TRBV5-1	ASSFEGLSEQY
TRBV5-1	ASSPGEGSNTEAF
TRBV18	ASSPRVQGPYQPQH
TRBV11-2	ASSSQEWATGELF
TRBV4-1	ASSRGTSGGEQY
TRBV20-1	SASVQSVTDTQY
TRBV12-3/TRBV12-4	ASTAGEAF
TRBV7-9	ASSSKTEATDTQY
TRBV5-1	ASSLDYSPLH
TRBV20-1	SGAKGPNQPQH
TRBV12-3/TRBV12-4	ASSTSGGLKYNEQF
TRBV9	ASSVGGAKDTQY
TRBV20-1	SAKRRDRGWNTQY
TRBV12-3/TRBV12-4	ASSLIETQY
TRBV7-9	ASRISADTEAF
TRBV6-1	ASSLTGTPANEQF
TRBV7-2	ASSSGTSATWRTYEQY